This T cell receptor beta chain was obtained from a study of memory CD4+ T cells and cytomegalovirus serostatus. Notes on the study in general: CD4+ memory repertoires contained about two fifths of the 164 reported CMV TCRbeta sequences.

CDR1 and CDR2 (germline): LNHDA, SQIVND (reference sequence). The CDR3 spans 15 residues. V was trimmed by 7 bases and J by 1 base, leaving 14 bases between them. Of note for this clone: Its antigen is undetermined.

As handled by the study authors: After removing out-of-frame reads, over 2 million distinct TCRbeta sequences remained. Using immunoSEQ multiplex PCR, the repertoire was profiled, and TCRdb retains in-frame clones only, with some absent. Clone size and the V and J calls come from that table; the DNA yielded D and trimming. This table has tens of thousands of clones, around four fifths appearing once. The sort gate was single viable CD3+CD4+CD8-CD45RO+ cells for memory CD4+ T cells. The chain has TRBV19 and TRBJ1-5; D is unresolved. The TCR sequence derives from an adult in good health and CMV-seropositive. The sequenced material came from memory CD4+ T cells from blood. The CDR3 bases are TGTGCCAGTACCCCCGGTCTAGGGAGCAATCAGCCCCAGCATTTT. Its protein is CASTPGLGSNQPQHF.